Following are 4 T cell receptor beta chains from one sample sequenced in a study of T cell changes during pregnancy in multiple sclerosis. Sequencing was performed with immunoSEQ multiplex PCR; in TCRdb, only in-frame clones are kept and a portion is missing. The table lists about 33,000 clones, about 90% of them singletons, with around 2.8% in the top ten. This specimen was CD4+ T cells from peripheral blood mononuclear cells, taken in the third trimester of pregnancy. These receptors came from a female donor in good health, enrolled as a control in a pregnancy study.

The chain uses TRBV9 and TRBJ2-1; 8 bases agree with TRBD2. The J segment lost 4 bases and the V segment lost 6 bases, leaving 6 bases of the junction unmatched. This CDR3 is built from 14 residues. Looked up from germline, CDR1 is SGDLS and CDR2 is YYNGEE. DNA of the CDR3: TGTGCCAGCACCTTCGGACTAGCTTACAATGAGCAGTTCTTC. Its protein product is CASTFGLAYNEQFF.

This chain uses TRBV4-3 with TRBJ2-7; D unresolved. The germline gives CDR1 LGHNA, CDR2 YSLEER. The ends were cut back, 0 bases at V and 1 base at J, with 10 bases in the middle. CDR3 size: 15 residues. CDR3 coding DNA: TGCGCCAGCAGCCAAGACAGGTTGGGTTCCTACGAGCAGTACTTC. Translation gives CASSQDRLGSYEQYF.

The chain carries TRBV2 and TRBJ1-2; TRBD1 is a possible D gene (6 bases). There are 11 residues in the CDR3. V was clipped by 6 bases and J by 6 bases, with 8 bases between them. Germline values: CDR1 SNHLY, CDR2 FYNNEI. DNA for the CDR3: TGTGCCAGCAGGGACAGAAATGGCTACACCTTC. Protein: CASRDRNGYTF.

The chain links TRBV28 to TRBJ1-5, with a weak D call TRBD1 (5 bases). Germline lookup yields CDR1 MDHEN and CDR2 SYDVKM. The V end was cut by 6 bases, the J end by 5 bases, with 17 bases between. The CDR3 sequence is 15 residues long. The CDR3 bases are TGTGCCAGCAGCTGGGTAAGGGGAAGAGATCAGCCCCAGCATTTT. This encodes CASSWVRGRDQPQHF.